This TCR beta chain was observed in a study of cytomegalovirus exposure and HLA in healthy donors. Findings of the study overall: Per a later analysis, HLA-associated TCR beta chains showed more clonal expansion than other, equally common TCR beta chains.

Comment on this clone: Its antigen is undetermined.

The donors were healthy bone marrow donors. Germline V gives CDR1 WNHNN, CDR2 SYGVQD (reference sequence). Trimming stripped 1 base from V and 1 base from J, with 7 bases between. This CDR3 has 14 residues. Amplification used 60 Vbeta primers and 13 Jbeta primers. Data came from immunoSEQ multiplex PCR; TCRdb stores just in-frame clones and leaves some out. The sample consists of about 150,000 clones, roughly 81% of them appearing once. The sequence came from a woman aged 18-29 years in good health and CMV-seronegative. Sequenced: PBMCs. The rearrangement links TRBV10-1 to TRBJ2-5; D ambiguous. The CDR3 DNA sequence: TGCGCCAGCAGTGAGTATCTACTCCAAGAGACCCAGTACTTC. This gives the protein CASSEYLLQETQYF.